This TCR beta chain was documented in a study of blood T cell repertoires in COVID-19. Study information: Sample material is recorded as cDNA or gDNA derived from T cells, B-cell-depleted T cells, or PBMCs.

Data came from immunoSEQ multiplex PCR; TCRdb stores just in-frame clones and leaves some out. The sample includes about 300,000 clones, about 89% of them seen just once. The sequence derives from a man in his sixties who had recovered from COVID-19. Sequences were obtained from PBMCs or T cells enriched from blood (not recorded which).

The chain's CDR3 is CASSLGTDTEAFF. In DNA, the CDR3 is TGTGCCAGCAGCTTAGGGACAGACACTGAAGCTTTCTTT. J is TRBJ1-1 and V is TRBV11-2, with a tentative D call TRBD1 (6 bases). V lost 1 base, J lost 3 bases, and 6 bases lay in between. In germline, CDR1 is SGHAT, CDR2 FQNNGV. The CDR3 is 13 amino acids.